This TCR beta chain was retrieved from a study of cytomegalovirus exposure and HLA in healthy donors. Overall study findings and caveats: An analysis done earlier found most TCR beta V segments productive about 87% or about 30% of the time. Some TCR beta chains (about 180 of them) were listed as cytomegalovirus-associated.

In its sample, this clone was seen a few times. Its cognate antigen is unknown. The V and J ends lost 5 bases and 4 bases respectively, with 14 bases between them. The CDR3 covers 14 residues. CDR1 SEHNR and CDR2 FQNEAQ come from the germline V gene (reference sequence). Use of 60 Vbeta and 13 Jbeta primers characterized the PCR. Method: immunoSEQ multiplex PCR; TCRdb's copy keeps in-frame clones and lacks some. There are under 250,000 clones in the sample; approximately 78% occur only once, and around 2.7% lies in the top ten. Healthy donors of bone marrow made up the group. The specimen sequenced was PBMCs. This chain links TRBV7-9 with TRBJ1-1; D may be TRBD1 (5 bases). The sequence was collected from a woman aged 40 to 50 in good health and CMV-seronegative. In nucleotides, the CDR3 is TGTGCCAGCAGCCGGGGCCCGGAGGGCACTGAAGCTTTCTTT. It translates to CASSRGPEGTEAFF.